This T cell receptor (beta chain) was documented in a study of blood T cell repertoires in COVID-19. Study summary: Collection of acute and convalescent COVID-19 samples took place in the United States, Italy and Spain. PBMCs, B-cell-depleted T cells, or T cells were the source of the cDNA or gDNA that made up the material.

Per germline, CDR1 KGHSH and CDR2 LQKENI. Trimming left V 0 bases short and J 4 bases short, with 9 bases between. This CDR3 is 15 amino acids long. Original data processing: Quantification of nucleated cells was approximated via reference gene primer amplification. Assay: immunoSEQ multiplex PCR; the TCRdb copy retains only in-frame clones and omits some. V and J calls and clone size are as listed in that table; D and trimming were resolved from the DNA. The repertoire consists of hundreds of thousands of clones, with around 90% occurring once and the leading ten covering 2.5% to 4%. The rearrangement uses TRBV18 and TRBJ1-4, with D uncertain. This TCR was sampled from a woman under 30 who had recovered from COVID-19. Sequencing used peripheral blood. CDR3 nucleotide sequence: TGTGCCAGCTCACCACCAGGAGTGTATAATGAAAAACTGTTTTTT. It encodes CASSPPGVYNEKLFF.